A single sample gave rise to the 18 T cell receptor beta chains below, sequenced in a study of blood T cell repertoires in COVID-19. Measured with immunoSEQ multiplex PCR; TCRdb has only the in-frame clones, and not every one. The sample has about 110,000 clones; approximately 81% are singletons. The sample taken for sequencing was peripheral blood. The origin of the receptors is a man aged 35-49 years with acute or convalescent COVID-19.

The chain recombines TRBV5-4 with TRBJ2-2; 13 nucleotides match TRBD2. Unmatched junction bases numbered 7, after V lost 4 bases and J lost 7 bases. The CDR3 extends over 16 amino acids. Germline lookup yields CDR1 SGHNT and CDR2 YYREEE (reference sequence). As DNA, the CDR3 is TGTGCCAGCAGCCATGGACTAGCGGGGGATAACGGGGAGCTGTTTTTT. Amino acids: CASSHGLAGDNGELFF. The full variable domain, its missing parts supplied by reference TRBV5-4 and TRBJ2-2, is ETGVTQSPTHLIKTRGQQVTLRCSSQSGHNTVSWYQQALGQGPQFIFQYYREEENGRGNFPPRFSGLQFPNYSSELNVNALELDDSALYLCASSHGLAGDNGELFFGEGSRLTVL.

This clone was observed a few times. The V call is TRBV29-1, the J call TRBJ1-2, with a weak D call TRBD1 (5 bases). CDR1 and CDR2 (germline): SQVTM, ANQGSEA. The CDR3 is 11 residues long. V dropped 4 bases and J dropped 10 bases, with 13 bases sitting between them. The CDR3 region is CSVGQRSDYTF. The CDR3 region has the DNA TGCAGCGTTGGACAGCGAAGTGACTACACCTTC. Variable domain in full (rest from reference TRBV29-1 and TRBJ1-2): SAVISQKPSRDICQRGTSLTIQCQVDSQVTMMFWYRQQPGQSLTLIATANQGSEATYESGFVIDKFPISRPNLTFSTLTVSNMSPEDSSIYLCSVGQRSDYTFGSGTRLTVV.

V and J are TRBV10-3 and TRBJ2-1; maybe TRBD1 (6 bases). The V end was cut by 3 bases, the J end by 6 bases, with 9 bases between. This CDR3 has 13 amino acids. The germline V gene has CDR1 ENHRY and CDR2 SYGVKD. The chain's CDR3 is CAISEQGSNEQFF. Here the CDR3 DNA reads TGTGCCATCAGTGAACAGGGTTCCAATGAGCAGTTCTTC.

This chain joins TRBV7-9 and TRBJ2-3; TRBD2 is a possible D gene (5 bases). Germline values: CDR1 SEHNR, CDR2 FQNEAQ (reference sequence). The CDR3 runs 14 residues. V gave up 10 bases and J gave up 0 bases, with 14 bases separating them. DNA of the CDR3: TGTGCCACCTCGGACTTCCCTAGCACAGATACGCAGTATTTT. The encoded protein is CATSDFPSTDTQYF.

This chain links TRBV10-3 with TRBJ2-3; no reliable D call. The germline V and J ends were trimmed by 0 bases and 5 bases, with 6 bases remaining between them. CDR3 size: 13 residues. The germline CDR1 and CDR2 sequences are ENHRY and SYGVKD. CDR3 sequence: CAISESQRDTQYF. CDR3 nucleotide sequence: TGTGCCATCAGTGAGTCACAGAGAGATACGCAGTATTTT.

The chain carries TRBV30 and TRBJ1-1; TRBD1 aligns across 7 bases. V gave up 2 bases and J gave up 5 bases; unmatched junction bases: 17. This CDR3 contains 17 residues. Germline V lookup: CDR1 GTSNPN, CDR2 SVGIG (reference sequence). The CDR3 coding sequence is TGTGCCTGGAGTCGCGACCGACAGGGAATACGAGATACTGAAGCTTTCTTT. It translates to CAWSRDRQGIRDTEAFF.

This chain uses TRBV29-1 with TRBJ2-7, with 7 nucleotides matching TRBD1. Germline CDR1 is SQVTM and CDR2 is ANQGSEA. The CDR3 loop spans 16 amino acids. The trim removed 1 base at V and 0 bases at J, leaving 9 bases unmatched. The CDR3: CSVEGVPGGSSYEQYF. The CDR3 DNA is TGCAGCGTTGAAGGGGTTCCAGGGGGAAGCTCCTACGAGCAGTACTTC.

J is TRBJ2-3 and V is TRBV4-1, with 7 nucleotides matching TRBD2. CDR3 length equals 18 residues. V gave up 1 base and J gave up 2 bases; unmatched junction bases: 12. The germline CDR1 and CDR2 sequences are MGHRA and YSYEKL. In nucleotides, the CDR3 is TGCGCCAGCAGCCAAGCCCCCCCTCTCGCGGGGGTCACAGATACGCAGTATTTT. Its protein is CASSQAPPLAGVTDTQYF.

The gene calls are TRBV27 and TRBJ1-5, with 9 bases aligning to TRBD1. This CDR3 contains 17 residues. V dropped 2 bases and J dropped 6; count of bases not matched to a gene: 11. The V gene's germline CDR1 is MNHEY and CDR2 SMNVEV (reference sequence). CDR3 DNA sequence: TGTGCCAGCAGTTTAGAAGGGACAGGGAGGTTAGGTCAGCCCCAGCATTTT. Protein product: CASSLEGTGRLGQPQHF.

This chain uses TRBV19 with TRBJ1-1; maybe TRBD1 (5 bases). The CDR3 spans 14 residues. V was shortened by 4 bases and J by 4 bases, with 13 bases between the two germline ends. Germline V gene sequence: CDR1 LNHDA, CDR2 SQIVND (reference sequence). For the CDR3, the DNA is TGTGCCAGTAGTACTGCCAGGGAGGGCACTGAAGCTTTCTTT. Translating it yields CASSTAREGTEAFF.

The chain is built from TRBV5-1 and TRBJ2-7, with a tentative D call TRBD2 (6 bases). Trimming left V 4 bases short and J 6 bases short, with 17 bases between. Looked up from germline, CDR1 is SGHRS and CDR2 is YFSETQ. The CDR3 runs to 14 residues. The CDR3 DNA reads TGCGCCAGCAGCGACGGGGGTTCCCTTCCCGAGCAGTACTTC. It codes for CASSDGGSLPEQYF.

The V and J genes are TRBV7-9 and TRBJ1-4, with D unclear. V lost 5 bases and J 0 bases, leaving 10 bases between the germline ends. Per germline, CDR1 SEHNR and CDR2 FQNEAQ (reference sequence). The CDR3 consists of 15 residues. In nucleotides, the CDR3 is TGTGCCAGCAGCAAAGCGTTAACAACTAATGAAAAACTGTTTTTT. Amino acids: CASSKALTTNEKLFF.

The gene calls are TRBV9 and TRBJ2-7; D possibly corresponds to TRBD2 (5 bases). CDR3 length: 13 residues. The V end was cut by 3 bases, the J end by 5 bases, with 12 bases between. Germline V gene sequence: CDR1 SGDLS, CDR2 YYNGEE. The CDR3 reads CASSAASFDEQYF. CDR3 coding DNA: TGTGCCAGCAGCGCAGCTAGCTTCGACGAGCAGTACTTC.

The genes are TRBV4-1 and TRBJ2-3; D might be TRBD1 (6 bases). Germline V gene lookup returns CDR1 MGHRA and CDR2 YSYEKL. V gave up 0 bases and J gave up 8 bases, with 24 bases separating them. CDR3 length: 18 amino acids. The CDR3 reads CASSQDRVGGGRSGTQYF. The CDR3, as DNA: TGCGCCAGCAGCCAAGATCGAGTCGGTGGGGGCCGATCGGGTACGCAGTATTTT.

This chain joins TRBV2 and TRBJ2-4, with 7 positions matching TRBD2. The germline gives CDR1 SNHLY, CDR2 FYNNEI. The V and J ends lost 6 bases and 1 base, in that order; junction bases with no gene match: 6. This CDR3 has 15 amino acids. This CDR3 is CASRGSGVAKNIQYF. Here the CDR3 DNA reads TGTGCCAGCAGGGGGAGCGGGGTTGCCAAAAACATTCAGTACTTC.

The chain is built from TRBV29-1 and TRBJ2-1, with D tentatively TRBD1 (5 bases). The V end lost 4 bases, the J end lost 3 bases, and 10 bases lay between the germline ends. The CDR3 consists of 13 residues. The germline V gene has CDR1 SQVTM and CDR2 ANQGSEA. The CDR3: CSVGREVYNEQFF. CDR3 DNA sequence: TGCAGCGTTGGCAGGGAAGTCTACAATGAGCAGTTCTTC.

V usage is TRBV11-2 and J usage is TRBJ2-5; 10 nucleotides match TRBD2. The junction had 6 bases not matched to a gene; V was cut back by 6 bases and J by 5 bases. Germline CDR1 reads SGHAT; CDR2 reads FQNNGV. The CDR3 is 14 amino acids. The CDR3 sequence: CASRLAGAWETQYF. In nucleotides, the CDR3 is TGTGCCAGCAGGCTAGCGGGGGCCTGGGAGACCCAGTACTTC. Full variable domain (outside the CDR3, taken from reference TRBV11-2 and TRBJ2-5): EAGVAQSPRYKIIEKRQSVAFWCNPISGHATLYWYQQILGQGPKLLIQFQNNGVVDDSQLPKDRFSAERLKGVDSTLKIQPAKLEDSAVYLCASRLAGAWETQYFGPGTRLLVL.

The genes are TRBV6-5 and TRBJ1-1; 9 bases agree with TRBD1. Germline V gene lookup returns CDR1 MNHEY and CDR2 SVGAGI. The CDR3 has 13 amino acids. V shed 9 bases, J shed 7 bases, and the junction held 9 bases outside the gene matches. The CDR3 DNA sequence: TGTGCCAGTTCCGACAGGGGGGGGTTTGAAGCTTTCTTT. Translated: CASSDRGGFEAFF.